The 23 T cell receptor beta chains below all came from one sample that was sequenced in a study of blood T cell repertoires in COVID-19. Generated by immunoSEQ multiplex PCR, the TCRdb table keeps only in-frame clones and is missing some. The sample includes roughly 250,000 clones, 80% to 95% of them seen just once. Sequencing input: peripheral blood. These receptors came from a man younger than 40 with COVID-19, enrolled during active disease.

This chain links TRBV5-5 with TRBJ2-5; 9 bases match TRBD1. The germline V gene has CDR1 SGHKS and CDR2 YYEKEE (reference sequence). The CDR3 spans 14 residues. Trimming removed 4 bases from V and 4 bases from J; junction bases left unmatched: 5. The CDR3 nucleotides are TGTGCCAGCAGCGCATTGACAGGGGGAGAGACCCAGTACTTC. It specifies CASSALTGGETQYF. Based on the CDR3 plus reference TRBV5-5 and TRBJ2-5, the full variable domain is DAGVTQSPTHLIKTRGQQVTLRCSPISGHKSVSWYQQVLGQGPQFIFQYYEKEERGRGNFPDRFSARQFPNYSSELNVNALLLGDSALYLCASSALTGGETQYFGPGTRLLVL.

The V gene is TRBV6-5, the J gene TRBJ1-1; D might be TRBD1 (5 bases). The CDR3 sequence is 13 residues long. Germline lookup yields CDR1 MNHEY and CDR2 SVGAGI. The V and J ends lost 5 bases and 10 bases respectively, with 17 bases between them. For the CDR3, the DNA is TGTGCCAGCAGTCCCCTCGGGTCGGGGGGAGCTTTCTTT. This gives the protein CASSPLGSGGAFF.

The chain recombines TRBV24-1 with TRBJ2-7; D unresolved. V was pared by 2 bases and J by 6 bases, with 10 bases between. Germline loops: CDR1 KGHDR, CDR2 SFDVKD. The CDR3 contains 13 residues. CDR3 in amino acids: CATSDSNTGEQYF. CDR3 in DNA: TGTGCCACCAGTGATTCTAATACGGGCGAGCAGTACTTC.

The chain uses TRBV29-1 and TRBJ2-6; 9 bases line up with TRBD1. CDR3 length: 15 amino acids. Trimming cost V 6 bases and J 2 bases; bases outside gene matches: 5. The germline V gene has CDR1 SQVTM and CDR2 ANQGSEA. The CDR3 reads CSVETGGTGANVLTF. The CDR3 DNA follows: TGCAGCGTCGAGACAGGGGGGACTGGGGCCAACGTCCTGACTTTC.

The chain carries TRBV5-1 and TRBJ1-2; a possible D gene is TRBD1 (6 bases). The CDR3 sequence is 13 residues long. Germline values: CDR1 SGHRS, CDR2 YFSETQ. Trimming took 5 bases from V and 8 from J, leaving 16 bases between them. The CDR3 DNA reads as TGCGCCAGCAGGTCCAGGACAGAAGGCGGCTACACCTTC. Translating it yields CASRSRTEGGYTF.

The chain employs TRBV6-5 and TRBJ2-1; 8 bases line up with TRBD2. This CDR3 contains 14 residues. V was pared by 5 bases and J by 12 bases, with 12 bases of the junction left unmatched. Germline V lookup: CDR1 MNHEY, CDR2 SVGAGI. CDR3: CASSTTGRGGWQFF. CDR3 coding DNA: TGTGCCAGCAGTACCACCGGGAGGGGAGGATGGCAGTTCTTC.

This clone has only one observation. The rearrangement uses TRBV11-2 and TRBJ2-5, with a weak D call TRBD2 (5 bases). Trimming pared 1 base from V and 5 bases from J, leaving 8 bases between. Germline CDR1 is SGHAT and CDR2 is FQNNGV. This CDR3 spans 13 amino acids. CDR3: CASSLGLAETQYF. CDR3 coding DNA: TGTGCCAGCAGCTTAGGATTAGCGGAGACCCAGTACTTC. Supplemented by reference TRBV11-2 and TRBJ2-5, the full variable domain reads EAGVAQSPRYKIIEKRQSVAFWCNPISGHATLYWYQQILGQGPKLLIQFQNNGVVDDSQLPKDRFSAERLKGVDSTLKIQPAKLEDSAVYLCASSLGLAETQYFGPGTRLLVL.

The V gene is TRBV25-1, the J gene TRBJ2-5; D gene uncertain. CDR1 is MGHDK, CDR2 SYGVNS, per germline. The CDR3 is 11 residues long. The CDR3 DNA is TGTGGCCCGAGAGCCGTTGAGACCCAGTACTTC. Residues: CGPRAVETQYF.

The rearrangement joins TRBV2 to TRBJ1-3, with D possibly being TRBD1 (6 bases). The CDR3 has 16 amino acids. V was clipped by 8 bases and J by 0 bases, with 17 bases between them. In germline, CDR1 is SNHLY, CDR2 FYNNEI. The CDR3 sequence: CASGPDRLISGNTIYF. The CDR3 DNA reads TGTGCCAGCGGTCCTGACAGGTTAATCTCTGGAAACACCATATATTTT.

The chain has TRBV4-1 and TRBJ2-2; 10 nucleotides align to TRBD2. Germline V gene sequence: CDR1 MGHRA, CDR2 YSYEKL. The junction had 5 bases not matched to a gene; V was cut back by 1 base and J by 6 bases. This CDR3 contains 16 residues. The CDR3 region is CASSQGAGGPPGELFF. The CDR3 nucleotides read TGCGCCAGCAGCCAAGGAGCGGGGGGGCCCCCCGGGGAGCTGTTTTTT.

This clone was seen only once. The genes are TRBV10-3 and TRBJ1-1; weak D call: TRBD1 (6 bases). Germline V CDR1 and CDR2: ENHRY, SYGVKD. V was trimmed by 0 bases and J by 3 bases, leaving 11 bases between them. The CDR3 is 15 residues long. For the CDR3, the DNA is TGTGCCATCAGTGAGTCGGACAGCTCCTACACTGAAGCTTTCTTT. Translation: CAISESDSSYTEAFF.

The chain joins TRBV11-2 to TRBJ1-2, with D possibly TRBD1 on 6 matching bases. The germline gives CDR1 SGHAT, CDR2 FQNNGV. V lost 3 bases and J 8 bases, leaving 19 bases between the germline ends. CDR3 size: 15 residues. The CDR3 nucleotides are TGTGCCAGCAGCTTTACCGACCTGCCGAGGGGGGGCTACACCTTC. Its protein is CASSFTDLPRGGYTF.

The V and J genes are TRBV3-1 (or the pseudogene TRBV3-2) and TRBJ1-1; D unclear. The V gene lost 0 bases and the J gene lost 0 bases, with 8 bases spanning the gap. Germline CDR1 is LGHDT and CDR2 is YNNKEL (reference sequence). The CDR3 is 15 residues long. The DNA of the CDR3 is TGTGCCAGCAGCCAAGAGTCAACGGTGAACACTGAAGCTTTCTTT. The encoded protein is CASSQESTVNTEAFF.

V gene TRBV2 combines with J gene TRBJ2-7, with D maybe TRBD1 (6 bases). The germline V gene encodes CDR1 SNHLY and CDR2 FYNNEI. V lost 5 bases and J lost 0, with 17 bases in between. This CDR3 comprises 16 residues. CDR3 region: CASSLRDTDNSYEQYF. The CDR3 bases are TGTGCCAGCAGTCTCCGGGACACGGATAACTCCTACGAGCAGTACTTC.

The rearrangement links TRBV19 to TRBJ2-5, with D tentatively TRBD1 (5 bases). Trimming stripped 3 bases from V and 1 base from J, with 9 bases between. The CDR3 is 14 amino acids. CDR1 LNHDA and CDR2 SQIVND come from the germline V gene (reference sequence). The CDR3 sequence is CASSIQGFQETQYF. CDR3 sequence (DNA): TGTGCCAGTAGTATCCAGGGTTTCCAAGAGACCCAGTACTTC.

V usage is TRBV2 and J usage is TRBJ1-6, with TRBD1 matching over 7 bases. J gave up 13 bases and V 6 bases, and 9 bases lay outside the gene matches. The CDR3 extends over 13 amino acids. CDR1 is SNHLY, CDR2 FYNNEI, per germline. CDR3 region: CASRGTANMPLHF. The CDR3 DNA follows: TGTGCCAGCAGGGGGACAGCCAATATGCCCCTCCACTTT.

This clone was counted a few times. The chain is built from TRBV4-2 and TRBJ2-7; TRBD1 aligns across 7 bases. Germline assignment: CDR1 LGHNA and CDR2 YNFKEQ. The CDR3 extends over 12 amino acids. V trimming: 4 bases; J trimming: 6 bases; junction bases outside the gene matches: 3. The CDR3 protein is CASSPTGAEQYF. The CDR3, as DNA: TGTGCCAGCAGCCCTACAGGGGCCGAGCAGTACTTC.

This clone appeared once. The CDR3 loop reads CASSQVAPYNEQFF. CDR3 DNA sequence: TGTGCCAGCAGCCAAGTGGCTCCCTACAATGAGCAGTTCTTC. This chain links TRBV3-1 (or the pseudogene TRBV3-2) with TRBJ2-1; no firm D call. Germline lookup yields CDR1 LGHDT and CDR2 YNNKEL (reference sequence). CDR3 length: 14 amino acids. V was clipped by 1 base and J by 2 bases, with 6 bases between them.

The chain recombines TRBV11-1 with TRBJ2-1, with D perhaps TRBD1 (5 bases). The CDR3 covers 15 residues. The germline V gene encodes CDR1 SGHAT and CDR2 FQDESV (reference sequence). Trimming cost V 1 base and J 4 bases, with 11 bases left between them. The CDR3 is CASSLVQGPYNEQFF. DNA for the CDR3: TGTGCCAGCAGCTTAGTCCAGGGTCCGTACAATGAGCAGTTCTTC.

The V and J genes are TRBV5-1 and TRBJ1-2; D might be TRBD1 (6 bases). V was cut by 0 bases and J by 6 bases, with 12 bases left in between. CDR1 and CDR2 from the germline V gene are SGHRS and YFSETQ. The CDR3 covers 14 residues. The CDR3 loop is CASSLEQGIHGYTF. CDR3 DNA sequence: TGCGCCAGCAGCTTGGAGCAGGGGATACATGGCTACACCTTC.

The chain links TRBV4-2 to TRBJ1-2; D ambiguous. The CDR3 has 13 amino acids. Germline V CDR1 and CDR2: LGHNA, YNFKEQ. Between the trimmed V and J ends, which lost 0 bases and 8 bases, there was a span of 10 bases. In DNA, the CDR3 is TGTGCCAGCAGCCAAGAGGCGGGCCGGGGCTACACCTTC. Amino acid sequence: CASSQEAGRGYTF.

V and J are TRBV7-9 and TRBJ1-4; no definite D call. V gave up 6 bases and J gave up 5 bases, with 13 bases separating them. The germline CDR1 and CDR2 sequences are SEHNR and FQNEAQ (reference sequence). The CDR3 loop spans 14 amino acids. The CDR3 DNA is TGTGCCAGCAGTTCGGGGAAAGCGAATGAAAAACTGTTTTTT. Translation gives CASSSGKANEKLFF.

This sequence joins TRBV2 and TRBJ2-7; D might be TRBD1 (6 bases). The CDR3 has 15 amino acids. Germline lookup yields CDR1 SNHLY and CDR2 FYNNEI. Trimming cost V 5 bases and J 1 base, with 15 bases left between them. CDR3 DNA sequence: TGTGCCAGCAGTTATAACAGGGTCGGGTCCTACGAGCAGTACTTC. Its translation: CASSYNRVGSYEQYF.